Each of the 32 T cell receptor beta chains below was sequenced from the same sample in a study of CD8 T cells in Susac syndrome. Roughly 0.45 to 1 ug RNA was reverse transcribed with random hexamers. TCRdb called the immunoSEQ multiplex PCR reads again in MiXCR, with one record for every CDR3 protein. This sample carries 150,000 to 200,000 distinct CDR3 sequences, around 93% of them seen once, and the ten largest clones take more than 0.11%. The source material was CD4+ T cells from PBMCs. The receptors come from a human donor in good health.

The V call is TRBV20-1, the J call TRBJ1-6; D is unresolved. The CDR3 is 13 amino acids. The germline CDR1 and CDR2 sequences are DFQATT and SNEGSKA (reference sequence). V shed 4 bases and J shed 9 bases, with 13 bases lying between them. The CDR3 DNA is TGCAGTGCTAATCTAATAGGGAGTTCACCCCTCCACTTT. It is translated as CSANLIGSSPLHF.

The chain employs TRBV5-6 and TRBJ1-5, with TRBD1 identical over 10 bases. From germline, CDR1 is SGHDT and CDR2 YYEEEE. There are 16 residues in the CDR3. V gave up 2 bases and J gave up 3 bases; unmatched junction bases: 5. The chain's CDR3 is CASSLSGQGFNQPQHF. The DNA of the CDR3 is TGTGCCAGCAGCTTATCGGGACAGGGGTTCAATCAGCCCCAGCATTTT. Based on the CDR3 plus reference TRBV5-6 and TRBJ1-5, the full variable domain is DAGVTQSPTHLIKTRGQQVTLRCSPKSGHDTVSWYQQALGQGPQFIFQYYEEEERQRGNFPDRFSGHQFPNYSSELNVNALLLGDSALYLCASSLSGQGFNQPQHFGDGTRLSIL.

The chain uses TRBV11-1 and TRBJ2-7; D remains unclear. The V end was cut by 7 bases, the J end by 0 bases, with 10 bases between. This CDR3 contains 13 residues. Germline values: CDR1 SGHAT, CDR2 FQDESV (reference sequence). CDR3 coding DNA: TGTGCCAGCACACGTGGCAGCTCCTACGAGCAGTACTTC. Its protein product is CASTRGSSYEQYF.

This rearrangement joins TRBV2 to TRBJ1-5; 9 bases map to TRBD1. The V gene's germline CDR1 is SNHLY and CDR2 FYNNEI. The V gene end was trimmed by 8 bases and the J gene end by 1 base; junction bases not matched to a gene: 6. The CDR3 covers 15 residues. This CDR3 reads CASQNGQGSNQPQHF. The CDR3 DNA is TGTGCCAGCCAGAATGGACAGGGGAGCAATCAGCCCCAGCATTTT. Supplemented by reference TRBV2 and TRBJ1-5, the full variable domain reads EPEVTQTPSHQVTQMGQEVILRCVPISNHLYFYWYRQILGQKVEFLVSFYNNEISEKSEIFDDQFSVERPDGSNFTLKIRSTKLEDSAMYFCASQNGQGSNQPQHFGDGTRLSIL.

The rearrangement joins TRBV3-1 to TRBJ1-4, with D unclear. Germline CDR1 and CDR2: LGHDT and YNNKEL (reference sequence). This CDR3 contains 14 residues. Trimming removed 4 bases at V and 0 bases at J, with 6 bases between. The CDR3 loop reads CASSPTSTNEKLFF. The CDR3 DNA sequence: TGTGCCAGCAGCCCGACCTCAACTAATGAAAAACTGTTTTTT.

The chain is built from TRBV3-1 and TRBJ1-1, with D unresolved. This CDR3 contains 13 residues. Germline-derived CDR1 and CDR2 are LGHDT and YNNKEL (reference sequence). V was shortened by 3 bases and J by 3 bases, with 8 bases between the two germline ends. This CDR3 is CASSQGSDTEAFF. CDR3 DNA: TGTGCCAGCAGCCAGGGCTCCGACACTGAAGCTTTCTTT.

V usage is TRBV7-2 and J usage is TRBJ1-2; D is perhaps TRBD1 (5 bases). The V and J ends lost 1 base and 13 bases respectively, with 16 bases between them. Germline-derived CDR1 and CDR2 are SGHTA and FQGNSA. The CDR3 totals 13 residues. CDR3 sequence (DNA): TGTGCCAGCAGCTTAGTGCTGGGGCCCTTGATCACCTTC. It codes for CASSLVLGPLITF. The full variable domain, in which reference TRBV7-2 and TRBJ1-2 provide the parts outside the CDR3, is GAGVSQSPSNKVTEKGKDVELRCDPISGHTALYWYRQSLGQGLEFLIYFQGNSAPDKSGLPSDRFSAERTGGSVSTLTIQRTQQEDSAVYLCASSLVLGPLITFGSGTRLTVV.

The rearrangement links TRBV12-3 or TRBV12-4 to TRBJ2-2; the D is unclear. Trimming removed 7 bases at V and 1 base at J, with 7 bases between. CDR3 length equals 13 residues. CDR3 sequence: CASIDRNTGELFF. CDR3 in DNA: TGTGCCAGCATCGATCGGAACACCGGGGAGCTGTTTTTT.

This clonotype was recorded once. CDR3 region: CSVSTGTGGTDTQYF. Written as DNA, the CDR3 is TGCAGCGTTTCAACCGGGACAGGGGGAACAGATACGCAGTATTTT. The V gene is TRBV29-1, the J gene TRBJ2-3, with 11 positions matching TRBD1. The V gene's germline CDR1 is SQVTM and CDR2 ANQGSEA. After removal of 5 bases from V and 3 bases from J, the junction contained 7 bases not matched to a gene. The CDR3 has 15 amino acids.

This clonotype was seen only once. The chain combines TRBV7-2 with TRBJ2-7; no clear D. Germline loops: CDR1 SGHTA, CDR2 FQGNSA. V was shortened by 3 bases and J by 0 bases, with 6 bases between the two germline ends. The CDR3 runs to 13 residues. As DNA, the CDR3 is TGTGCCAGCAGCTTCGATCCCTCCTACGAGCAGTACTTC. Protein sequence: CASSFDPSYEQYF.

The chain links TRBV5-6 to TRBJ1-2, with D hard to call. Deletions cut 0 bases from V and 5 bases from J, with 14 bases between. The germline CDR1 and CDR2 sequences are SGHDT and YYEEEE. The CDR3 is 15 residues long. CDR3 region: CASSLGPDIGYGYTF. The CDR3 DNA reads TGTGCCAGCAGCTTGGGGCCGGATATCGGGTATGGCTACACCTTC. Full variable domain (outside the CDR3, taken from reference TRBV5-6 and TRBJ1-2): DAGVTQSPTHLIKTRGQQVTLRCSPKSGHDTVSWYQQALGQGPQFIFQYYEEEERQRGNFPDRFSGHQFPNYSSELNVNALLLGDSALYLCASSLGPDIGYGYTFGSGTRLTVV.

This chain links TRBV7-2 with TRBJ2-5, with D perhaps TRBD1 (6 bases). CDR3 size: 16 residues. Germline V gene sequence: CDR1 SGHTA, CDR2 FQGNSA. V dropped 0 bases and J dropped 5 bases, with 16 bases sitting between them. The CDR3 region is CASSLAVRTRGETQYF. The CDR3 nucleotides read TGTGCCAGCAGCTTAGCGGTCAGGACAAGGGGGGAGACCCAGTACTTC.

The V and J genes are TRBV3-1 and TRBJ1-5, with no clear D. V lost 0 bases, J lost 4 bases, and 10 bases lay in between. Germline-derived CDR1 and CDR2 are LGHDT and YNNKEL (reference sequence). This CDR3 comprises 15 residues. The CDR3 DNA follows: TGTGCCAGCAGCCAAGATTGGCAGACAAATCAGCCCCAGCATTTT. This translates into CASSQDWQTNQPQHF. Full variable domain (remainder filled in from reference TRBV3-1 and TRBJ1-5): DTAVSQTPKYLVTQMGNDKSIKCEQNLGHDTMYWYKQDSKKFLKIMFSYNNKELIINETVPNRFSPKSPDKAHLNLHINSLELGDSAVYFCASSQDWQTNQPQHFGDGTRLSIL.

V is TRBV7-3 and J is TRBJ1-1; a weak D match, TRBD1 (6 bases). Germline V lookup: CDR1 SGHTA, CDR2 FQGTGA. Deletions cut 1 base from V and 0 bases from J, with 21 bases between. The CDR3 is made up of 19 amino acids. Written as DNA, the CDR3 is TGTGCCAGCAGCTTAAGGGGCCAGGGGATAGTCCCCATGAACACTGAAGCTTTCTTT. Translating gives CASSLRGQGIVPMNTEAFF. The variable domain in full, with the rest retrieved from reference TRBV7-3 and TRBJ1-1, is GAGVSQTPSNKVTEKGKYVELRCDPISGHTALYWYRQSLGQGPEFLIYFQGTGAADDSGLPNDRFFAVRPEGSVSTLKIQRTERGDSAVYLCASSLRGQGIVPMNTEAFFGQGTRLTVV.

The V and J genes are TRBV29-1 and TRBJ1-1, with a tentative D call TRBD1 (5 bases). This CDR3 is 11 amino acids long. Germline V gene sequence: CDR1 SQVTM, CDR2 ANQGSEA. Trimming stripped 4 bases from V and 11 bases from J, with 14 bases between. CDR3 sequence (DNA): TGCAGCGTTGGGGACCCAAGGGTTGCTTTCTTT. This translates into CSVGDPRVAFF.

The chain carries TRBV25-1 and TRBJ1-3; no definite D call. CDR1 MGHDK and CDR2 SYGVNS come from the germline V gene. This CDR3 is 15 amino acids long. With 5 bases removed from V and 0 bases from J, the gap between germline ends came to 11 bases. The chain's CDR3 is CASSRTDDSGNTIYF. CDR3 nucleotide sequence: TGTGCCAGCAGTCGAACGGACGACTCTGGAAACACCATATATTTT.

In this sample, this clonotype turned up once. The chain uses TRBV6-1 and TRBJ1-3; D call uncertain. CDR3 length: 17 amino acids. V was clipped by 7 bases and J by 0 bases, with 19 bases between them. The germline CDR1 and CDR2 sequences are MNHNS and SASEGT. In nucleotides, the CDR3 is TGTGCCAGCAATCAAGAGCATAAAGCCTTCTCTGGAAACACCATATATTTT. Translation gives CASNQEHKAFSGNTIYF.

The chain is built from TRBV12-3 or TRBV12-4 and TRBJ1-2, with D hard to call. Deletions cut 3 bases from V and 6 bases from J, with 11 bases between. The CDR3 loop spans 13 amino acids. DNA of the CDR3: TGTGCCAGCAGTTTGACCGAGGTGAATGGCTACACCTTC. Its protein product is CASSLTEVNGYTF.

The chain recombines TRBV3-1 with TRBJ1-1; D ambiguous. Germline V gene sequence: CDR1 LGHDT, CDR2 YNNKEL (reference sequence). With 1 base removed from V and 2 bases from J, the gap between germline ends came to 5 bases. The CDR3 length is 13 residues. The CDR3 sequence is CASSQAGNTEAFF. The CDR3 DNA follows: TGTGCCAGCAGCCAAGCGGGCAACACTGAAGCTTTCTTT. The full variable domain, rest sourced from reference TRBV3-1 and TRBJ1-1, is DTAVSQTPKYLVTQMGNDKSIKCEQNLGHDTMYWYKQDSKKFLKIMFSYNNKELIINETVPNRFSPKSPDKAHLNLHINSLELGDSAVYFCASSQAGNTEAFFGQGTRLTVV.

The rearrangement links TRBV30 to TRBJ2-7; 11 nucleotides match TRBD2. Per germline, CDR1 GTSNPN and CDR2 SVGIG (reference sequence). V shed 5 bases and J 6 bases; nucleotides not matched to a gene: 6. The CDR3 length is 13 residues. CDR3 sequence reads: CAWETSGVGEQYF. As DNA, the CDR3 is TGTGCCTGGGAGACTAGCGGGGTAGGCGAGCAGTACTTC. The full variable domain, completed using reference TRBV30 and TRBJ2-7, is SQTIHQWPATLVQPVGSPLSLECTVEGTSNPNLYWYRQAAGRGLQLLFYSVGIGQISSEVPQNLSASRPQDRQFILSSKKLLLSDSGFYLCAWETSGVGEQYFGPGTRLTVT.

This rearrangement joins TRBV20-1 to TRBJ2-5; weak D call: TRBD1 (6 bases). Per germline, CDR1 DFQATT and CDR2 SNEGSKA (reference sequence). The CDR3 covers 12 residues. Trimming took 1 base from V and 6 from J, leaving 9 bases between them. CDR3 DNA: TGCAGTGCTAGAGGCGACAGGAAGACCCAGTACTTC. The encoded protein is CSARGDRKTQYF.

This clonotype is a singleton in its sample. The rearrangement joins TRBV12-3 or TRBV12-4 to TRBJ2-1, with a weak D call TRBD1 (6 bases). CDR3 length: 13 amino acids. Trimming took 5 bases from V and 4 from J, leaving 9 bases between them. CDR3 sequence (DNA): TGTGCCAGCAGTCCGCAGGGGTACAATGAGCAGTTCTTC. Translation gives CASSPQGYNEQFF.

The chain has TRBV7-3 and TRBJ2-1; maybe TRBD2 (6 bases). The CDR3 spans 14 residues. V lost 5 bases, J lost 7 bases, and 15 bases lay in between. Per germline, CDR1 SGHTA and CDR2 FQGTGA. The CDR3 nucleotides read TGTGCCAGCAGCCCAGGGCTAGCGAGGAATGAGCAGTTCTTC. It specifies CASSPGLARNEQFF.

This sequence joins TRBV20-1 and TRBJ1-5; tentative D call: TRBD1 (6 bases). CDR1 is DFQATT and CDR2 is SNEGSKA in the germline V gene (reference sequence). This CDR3 has 14 amino acids. V was trimmed by 6 bases and J by 0 bases, leaving 12 bases between them. The CDR3 protein is CSAPDSISNQPQHF. DNA of the CDR3: TGCAGTGCCCCGGACAGCATTAGCAATCAGCCCCAGCATTTT.

The chain couples TRBV3-1 to TRBJ2-5; D remains unclear. The CDR3 loop spans 14 amino acids. V was shortened by 1 base and J by 2 bases, with 8 bases between the two germline ends. CDR1 LGHDT and CDR2 YNNKEL come from the germline V gene (reference sequence). The CDR3 coding sequence is TGTGCCAGCAGCCAAGGGGAACAGCAAGAGACCCAGTACTTC. It is translated as CASSQGEQQETQYF.

V gene TRBV5-1 combines with J gene TRBJ2-5, with 9 bases aligning to TRBD2. Germline CDR1 reads SGHRS; CDR2 reads YFSETQ. The CDR3 is 16 amino acids. V lost 3 bases, J lost 1 base, and 7 bases stayed unmatched. DNA of the CDR3: TGCGCCAGCAGCTCCTCCGGACTAGCGACCCAAGAGACCCAGTACTTC. It yields the protein CASSSSGLATQETQYF.

This clonotype was detected once. The chain links TRBV5-4 to TRBJ2-5; 10 bases line up with TRBD2. Germline-derived CDR1 and CDR2 are SGHNT and YYREEE (reference sequence). The junction had 13 bases not matched to a gene; V was cut back by 4 bases and J by 7 bases. This CDR3 has 16 residues. DNA for the CDR3: TGTGCCAGCAGCGACCCGGGACTAGCGCCGGTCGGGACCCAGTACTTC. Translating it yields CASSDPGLAPVGTQYF.

The chain combines TRBV2 with TRBJ2-2, with TRBD1 identical over 9 bases. Germline V gene lookup returns CDR1 SNHLY and CDR2 FYNNEI. J lost 7 bases, V lost 4 bases, and 4 bases had no gene match. This CDR3 has 14 amino acids. As DNA, the CDR3 is TGTGCCAGCAGTGTCGACAGGGGGGGCGGGGAGCTGTTTTTT. Amino acid sequence: CASSVDRGGGELFF.

The chain recombines TRBV5-1 with TRBJ1-2, with 9 bases identical to TRBD1. The germline V gene has CDR1 SGHRS and CDR2 YFSETQ. The CDR3 sequence is 14 residues long. Trimming cost V 1 base and J 4 bases; bases outside gene matches: 2. The CDR3 DNA sequence: TGCGCCAGCAGCTTGACAGGGGGCAGCTATGGCTACACCTTC. This codes for CASSLTGGSYGYTF.

The rearrangement joins TRBV16 to TRBJ2-6; unclear D gene. V gave up 8 bases and J gave up 1 base, with 9 bases separating them. Germline V gene sequence: CDR1 KGHSY, CDR2 FQNENV. CDR3 length: 14 residues. CDR3 nucleotides: TGTGCCAGCGGGGTCCCATCTGGGGCCAACGTCCTGACTTTC. Translation gives CASGVPSGANVLTF.

Note on this clonotype: At one end the junction does not follow the germline gene, possibly because of a read error. This sequence joins TRBV5-1 and TRBJ1-6; D is unresolved. CDR1 and CDR2 (germline): SGHRS, YFSETQ. This CDR3 is built from 13 residues. The CDR3 bases are TGCGCCAGCAGCTCCTCAGATAATTCGCCCCTCCACTTT. This sequence encodes CASSSSDNSPLHF.

This clonotype was recorded once. The gene calls are TRBV19 and TRBJ1-2, with D possibly matching TRBD1 (6 bases). The ends were cut back, 2 bases at V and 1 base at J, with 17 bases in the middle. The length of the CDR3 is 17 residues. CDR1 and CDR2 from the germline V gene are LNHDA and SQIVND (reference sequence). The DNA for the CDR3 is TGTGCCAGTAGTATATCGCCGGTTGGGACACTTAACTATGGCTACACCTTC. Translated: CASSISPVGTLNYGYTF.